The 15 T cell receptor beta chains below were found in one sample sequenced in a study of blood T cell repertoires in COVID-19. The protocol was immunoSEQ multiplex PCR, while the TCRdb copy is restricted to in-frame clones and leaves out a portion. The data show approximately 450,000 clones, with roughly nine tenths seen just once and roughly 1.1% held by the top ten. Material for sequencing was PBMCs or T cells enriched from blood (not recorded which). These receptors were taken from a man aged 25-40 years who had recovered from COVID-19.

The chain joins TRBV7-3 to TRBJ1-5; a possible D gene is TRBD1 (5 bases). Trimming shortened V by 5 bases and J by 4 bases, and 18 bases separated the two germline ends. Germline values: CDR1 SGHTA, CDR2 FQGTGA. This CDR3 contains 16 residues. The CDR3 sequence is CASSPHYRFGNQPQHF. The CDR3 DNA sequence: TGTGCCAGCAGCCCGCACTACAGGTTTGGGAATCAGCCCCAGCATTTT.

V and J are TRBV27 and TRBJ2-3; TRBD2 matches at 8 bases. The J segment lost 1 base and the V segment lost 9 bases, leaving 3 bases of the junction unmatched. The CDR3 spans 13 residues. Germline V gene sequence: CDR1 MNHEY, CDR2 SMNVEV (reference sequence). The CDR3 sequence: CASLLAGTDTQYF. The DNA for the CDR3 is TGTGCCAGTTTACTAGCGGGCACAGATACGCAGTATTTT.

This chain connects TRBV5-4 to TRBJ2-7; 8 bases are a match to TRBD1. Germline V gene lookup returns CDR1 SGHNT and CDR2 YYREEE (reference sequence). V shed 3 bases, J shed 5 bases, and the junction held 10 bases outside the gene matches. The CDR3 runs to 15 residues. In DNA form, the CDR3 reads TGTGCCAGCAGCTCACGACAGGGGATATCCCACGAGCAGTACTTC. This encodes CASSSRQGISHEQYF.

The rearrangement links TRBV18 to TRBJ2-7; TRBD2 matches 7 bases. Germline-derived CDR1 and CDR2 are KGHSH and LQKENI. Trimming took 2 bases from V and 0 from J; bases not matched to a gene: 4. The CDR3 sequence is 15 residues long. The CDR3 DNA follows: TGTGCCAGCTCACCATCCGGGGAGGGCTCCTACGAGCAGTACTTC. Translation: CASSPSGEGSYEQYF.

Concerning this clone itself: The sample has other DNA sequences that encode this CDR3 too. The chain is built from TRBV5-1 and TRBJ1-2; D is undetermined. In germline, CDR1 is SGHRS, CDR2 YFSETQ. The CDR3 length is 14 residues. Trimming shortened V by 0 bases and J by 0 bases, and 6 bases separated the two germline ends. The CDR3 DNA follows: TGCGCCAGCAGCTTGGACTCCCCTAACTATGGCTACACCTTC. This translates into CASSLDSPNYGYTF.

V and J are TRBV29-1 and TRBJ2-1, with 7 bases matching TRBD2. After removal of 7 bases from V and 5 bases from J, the junction contained 8 bases not matched to a gene. Germline assignment: CDR1 SQVTM and CDR2 ANQGSEA. The CDR3 has 13 amino acids. The DNA for the CDR3 is TGCAGCGGACTAGCACCGAATCACAATGAGCAGTTCTTC. Translated, it gives CSGLAPNHNEQFF.

This chain links TRBV18 with TRBJ2-1, with 12 bases fitting TRBD2. The CDR3 covers 12 residues. V trimming: 2 bases; J trimming: 15 bases; junction bases outside the gene matches: 2. Per the germline V gene, CDR1 is KGHSH and CDR2 is LQKENI. This chain's CDR3 is CASSPGLAGLFF. The CDR3 DNA reads as TGTGCCAGCTCACCAGGACTAGCGGGATTGTTCTTC.

The genes are TRBV3-1 (or the pseudogene TRBV3-2) and TRBJ1-3; possibly TRBD1 for D (6 bases). The CDR3 has 15 amino acids. Germline V CDR1 and CDR2: LGHDT, YNNKEL (reference sequence). V gave up 4 bases and J gave up 2 bases, with 12 bases separating them. This chain's CDR3 is CASSPPRGTGNTIYF. Here the CDR3 DNA reads TGTGCCAGCAGCCCGCCTAGGGGGACTGGAAACACCATATATTTT.

The chain has TRBV11-2 and TRBJ2-2; possibly TRBD2 for D (6 bases). This CDR3 has 15 amino acids. Germline CDR1 is SGHAT and CDR2 is FQNNGV. The V gene lost 0 bases and the J gene lost 8 bases, with 13 bases spanning the gap. The CDR3 DNA sequence: TGTGCCAGCAGCTTAGATAGCGGCGGATGGGGGGAGCTGTTTTTT. It codes for CASSLDSGGWGELFF.

The V and J genes are TRBV4-1 and TRBJ2-7, with D maybe TRBD1 (5 bases). The V and J ends lost 3 bases and 1 base respectively, with 13 bases between them. This CDR3 spans 15 amino acids. CDR1 and CDR2 from the germline V gene are MGHRA and YSYEKL. The chain's CDR3 is CASSQGPTLSYEQYF. CDR3 sequence (DNA): TGCGCCAGCAGCCAGGGGCCAACTCTTTCCTACGAGCAGTACTTC.

The chain is built from TRBV18 and TRBJ1-2; D unclear. The ends were cut back, 1 base at V and 4 bases at J, with 10 bases in the middle. The CDR3 runs 14 residues. Germline CDR1 and CDR2: KGHSH and LQKENI. DNA of the CDR3: TGTGCCAGCTCACCACAGGACTCCGCCTATGGCTACACCTTC. Its protein is CASSPQDSAYGYTF. Full variable domain (missing parts from reference TRBV18 and TRBJ1-2): NAGVMQNPRHLVRRRGQEARLRCSPMKGHSHVYWYRQLPEEGLKFMVYLQKENIIDESGMPKERFSAEFPKEGPSILRIQQVVRGDSAAYFCASSPQDSAYGYTFGSGTRLTVV.

Note on this clone: The sample carries other DNA sequences with the same CDR3. The chain links TRBV19 to TRBJ1-4; D may be TRBD1 (5 bases). The germline V gene has CDR1 LNHDA and CDR2 SQIVND (reference sequence). The V gene lost 6 bases and the J gene lost 7 bases, with 9 bases spanning the gap. The CDR3 consists of 12 residues. The CDR3 loop is CASRRGGEKLFF. CDR3 bases: TGTGCCAGTAGAAGGGGAGGTGAAAAACTGTTTTTT.

V gene TRBV11-2 combines with J gene TRBJ1-1, with D maybe TRBD1 (5 bases). The CDR3 spans 13 residues. Deletions cut 3 bases from V and 5 bases from J, with 10 bases between. Germline V gene data show CDR1 as SGHAT and CDR2 as FQNNGV. Here the CDR3 DNA reads TGTGCCAGCAGCTTCGAGCGACAGACTGAAGCTTTCTTT. It translates to CASSFERQTEAFF.

This clone was recorded a few times. The V call is TRBV13, the J call TRBJ2-7; D might be TRBD2 (5 bases). Per germline, CDR1 PRHDT and CDR2 FYEKMQ (reference sequence). Trimming took 2 bases from V and 6 from J, leaving 14 bases between them. There are 14 residues in the CDR3. CDR3 amino acids: CASSLTLAGPEQYF. DNA of the CDR3: TGTGCCAGCAGCTTAACTCTAGCTGGGCCCGAGCAGTACTTC.

The V and J genes are TRBV4-1 and TRBJ2-1; D is uncertain. V was shortened by 5 bases and J by 10 bases, with 12 bases between the two germline ends. Germline CDR1 and CDR2: MGHRA and YSYEKL. CDR3 size: 12 residues. The CDR3 coding sequence is TGCGCCAGCAGCACGTACAGTGGGGAGCAGTTCTTC. It translates to CASSTYSGEQFF.